This T cell receptor beta chain was identified during a study of T cells in Graves' hyperthyroidism and ophthalmopathy. The study, taken as a whole, reports: Researchers found most expanded thyroid clonotypes above 0.001 in blood as well.

Template material for amplifying TCR beta CDR3 regions consisted of RNA transcripts. TCR CDR3 regions were first amplified by RT-PCR with HTBI primers. TCRdb reprocessed the multiplex PCR reads with MiXCR, giving one entry per CDR3 protein. The repertoire has hundreds of thousands of distinct CDR3 sequences, over 15% of them found once; the top ten carry roughly 18%. The CDR3 consists of 17 residues. V was pared by 5 bases and J by 5 bases, with 15 bases of the junction left unmatched. CDR1 is SEHNR, CDR2 FQNEAQ, per germline (reference sequence). It was less than 13 ml of fresh peripheral blood that supplied the PBMCs. Comment on this clonotype: Its antigen is still unknown.

This receptor was taken from a woman younger than 30 with Graves' hyperthyroidism. The sample was blood. The J gene is TRBJ2-3, the V gene TRBV7-9; 8 bases are a match to TRBD2. Written as DNA, the CDR3 is TGTGCCAGCAGCCCAGGGACTAGGACCTTCGCGAAAGATACGCAGTATTTT. Translation: CASSPGTRTFAKDTQYF.